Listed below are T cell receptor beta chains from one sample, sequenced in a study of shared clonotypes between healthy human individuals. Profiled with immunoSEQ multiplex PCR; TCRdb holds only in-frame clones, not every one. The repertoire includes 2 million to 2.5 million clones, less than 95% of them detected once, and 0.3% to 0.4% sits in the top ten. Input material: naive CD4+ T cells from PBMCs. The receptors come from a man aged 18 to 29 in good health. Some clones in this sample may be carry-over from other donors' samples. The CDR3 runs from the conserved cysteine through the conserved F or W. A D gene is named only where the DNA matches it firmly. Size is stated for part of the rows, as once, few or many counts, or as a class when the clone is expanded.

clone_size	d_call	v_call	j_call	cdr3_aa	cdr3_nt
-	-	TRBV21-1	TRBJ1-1	CASSKGGGDRVLLFVGAFF	TGTGCCAGCAGCAAAGGGGGGGGAGACAGGGTCCTCCTATTTGTTGGAGCTTTCTTT
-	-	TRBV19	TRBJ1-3	CASSMVGGNSGNTIYF	TGTGCCAGTAGTATGGTTGGCGGGAACTCTGGAAACACCATATATTTT
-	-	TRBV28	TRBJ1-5	CASSPGLSDQPQHF	TGTGCCAGCAGTCCGGGACTTTCGGATCAGCCCCAGCATTTT
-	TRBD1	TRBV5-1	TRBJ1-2	CASSLTTGTGGYGYTF	TGCGCCAGCAGCTTAACTACCGGGACAGGGGGTTACGGCTACACCTTC
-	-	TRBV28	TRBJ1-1	CASTDGGVNTEAFF	TGTGCCAGCACCGATGGTGGGGTGAACACTGAAGCTTTCTTT
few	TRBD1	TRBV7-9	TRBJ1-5	CASSAGQGYEPQHF	TGTGCCAGCAGCGCCGGACAGGGGTACGAACCCCAGCATTTT
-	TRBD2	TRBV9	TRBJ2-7	CASSNPSGAGAYEQYF	TGTGCCAGCAGTAACCCTAGCGGGGCTGGGGCCTACGAGCAGTACTTC
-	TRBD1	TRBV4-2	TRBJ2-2	CASSVRDRGPGELFF	TGTGCCAGCAGCGTCCGGGACAGGGGGCCCGGGGAGCTGTTTTTT
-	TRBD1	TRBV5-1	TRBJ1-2	CASSLGQGSYGYTF	TGCGCCAGCAGCTTGGGACAGGGGTCCTATGGCTACACCTTC
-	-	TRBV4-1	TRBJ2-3	CASSPKDIDTDTQYF	TGCGCCAGCAGCCCGAAAGACATTGACACAGATACGCAGTATTTT
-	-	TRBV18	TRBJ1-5	CASSSGLSNQPQHF	TGTGCCAGCTCATCGGGCCTAAGCAATCAGCCCCAGCATTTT
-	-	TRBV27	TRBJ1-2	CASSLSPALAIYGYTF	TGTGCCAGCAGTCTATCCCCGGCCCTTGCGATCTATGGCTACACCTTC
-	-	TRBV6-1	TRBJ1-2	CASSSQAYGYTF	TGTGCCAGCAGTTCCCAGGCGTATGGCTACACCTTC
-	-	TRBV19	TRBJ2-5	CASSTPGAGKQETQYF	TGTGCCAGTAGTACCCCGGGTGCAGGGAAACAAGAGACCCAGTACTTC